The clone carrying this T cell receptor (beta chain) turned up a few times. Antigen: not known. Sorting with CD45RO/CCR7/CD25/CD127/CD95/CD27 yielded naive, central memory, regulatory and stem-like memory CD4+ cells. Sorting gave populations that all exceeded 95% purity. This CDR3 comprises 14 residues. V was shortened by 10 bases and J by 2 bases, with 18 bases between the two germline ends. Germline CDR1 is LGHNA and CDR2 is YSLEER. The data were taken from a study of beta chain features in type 1 diabetes. Whole-study findings and limits: Since sequencing was performed on cDNA, cells with high TCR expression could be over-represented.

The authors reverse transcribed all of the isolated RNA, so sequencing captured expressed TCRB transcripts. TCRdb's table, derived via immunoSEQ multiplex PCR, lists solely in-frame clones and lacks some. The profile shows about 620,000 clones, 15% to 17% of them singletons. The chain carries TRBV4-3 and TRBJ2-7, with no clear D. The sequence was collected from a man in his late teens or twenties in good health. Material: naive CD4+ T cells from blood. As DNA, the CDR3 is TGCGCCACCCCTTCTGAACAGAAGACCTACGAGCAGTACTTC. Translation: CATPSEQKTYEQYF.